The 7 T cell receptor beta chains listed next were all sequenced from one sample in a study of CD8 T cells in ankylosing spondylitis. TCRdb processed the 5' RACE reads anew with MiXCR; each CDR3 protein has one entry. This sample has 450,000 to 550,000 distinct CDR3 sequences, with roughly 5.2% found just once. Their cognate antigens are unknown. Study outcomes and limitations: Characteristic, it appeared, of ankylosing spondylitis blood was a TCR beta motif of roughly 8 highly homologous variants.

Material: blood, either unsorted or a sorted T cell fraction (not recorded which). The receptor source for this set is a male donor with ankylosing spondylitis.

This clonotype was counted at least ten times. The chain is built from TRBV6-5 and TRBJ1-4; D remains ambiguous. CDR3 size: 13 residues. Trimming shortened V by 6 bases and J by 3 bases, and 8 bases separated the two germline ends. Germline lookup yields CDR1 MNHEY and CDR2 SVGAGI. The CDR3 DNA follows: TGTGCCAGCAGCTACAGAGCTAATGAAAAACTGTTTTTT. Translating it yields CASSYRANEKLFF.

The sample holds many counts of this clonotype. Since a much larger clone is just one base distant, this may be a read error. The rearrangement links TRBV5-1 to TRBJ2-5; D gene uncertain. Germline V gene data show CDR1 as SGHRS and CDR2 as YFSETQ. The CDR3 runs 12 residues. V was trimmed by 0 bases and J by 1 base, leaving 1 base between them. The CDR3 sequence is CASSLAQETQYF. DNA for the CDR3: TGCGCCAGCAGCTTGGCCCAAGAGACCCAGTACTTC.

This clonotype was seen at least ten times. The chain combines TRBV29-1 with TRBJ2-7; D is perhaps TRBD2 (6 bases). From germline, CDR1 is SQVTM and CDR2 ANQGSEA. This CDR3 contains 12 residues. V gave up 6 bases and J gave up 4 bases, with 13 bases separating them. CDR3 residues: CSVSAGMYEQYF. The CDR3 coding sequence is TGCAGCGTGTCCGCGGGGATGTACGAGCAGTACTTC.

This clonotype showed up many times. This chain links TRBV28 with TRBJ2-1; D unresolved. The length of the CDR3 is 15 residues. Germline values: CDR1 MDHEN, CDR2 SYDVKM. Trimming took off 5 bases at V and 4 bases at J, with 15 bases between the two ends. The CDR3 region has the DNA TGTGCCAGCAGTATCACATCGCTTAGGTACAATGAGCAGTTCTTC. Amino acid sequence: CASSITSLRYNEQFF.

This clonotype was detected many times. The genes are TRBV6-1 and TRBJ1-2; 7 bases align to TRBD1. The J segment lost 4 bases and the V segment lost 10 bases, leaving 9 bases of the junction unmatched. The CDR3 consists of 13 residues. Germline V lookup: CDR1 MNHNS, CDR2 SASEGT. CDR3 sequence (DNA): TGTGCCATCCAGACAGGGTATGTCTATGGCTACACCTTC. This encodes CAIQTGYVYGYTF.

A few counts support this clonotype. CDR3: CASSPGTTEETQYF. CDR3 DNA: TGTGCCAGCAGCCCTGGGACTACAGAAGAGACCCAGTACTTC. The V gene is TRBV4-2, the J gene TRBJ2-5; 7 positions agree with TRBD2. Germline trimming cut 4 bases from V and 3 bases from J; bases unmatched to any gene: 5. CDR1 LGHNA and CDR2 YNFKEQ come from the germline V gene. This CDR3 is built from 14 residues.

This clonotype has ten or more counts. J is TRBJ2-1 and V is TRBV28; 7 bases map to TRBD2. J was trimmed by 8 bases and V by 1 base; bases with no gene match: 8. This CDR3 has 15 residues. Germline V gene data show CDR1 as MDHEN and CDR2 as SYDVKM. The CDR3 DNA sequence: TGTGCCAGCAGTTTATTAGGACTAGACGGGGATGAGCAGTTCTTC. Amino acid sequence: CASSLLGLDGDEQFF.